Listed below are T cell receptor beta chains from one sample, sequenced in a study of T cell repertoires in ileal Crohn's disease. Libraries were prepared by immunoSEQ multiplex PCR; TCRdb keeps only in-frame clonotypes and omits some of them. The sample carries roughly 30,000 clones, about 80% recorded once. The sample consisted of ileal tissue. The source is an adult with Crohn's disease. CDR3s include the opening cysteine and the closing phenylalanine or tryptophan. D genes are given only for firm matches. Only part of the rows carry a size: once, few, many, or a class if the clone is expanded.

TRBJ2-7	few	TRBD2	14	TRBV6-6	CASSETSSGYEQYF	TGTGCCAGCAGTGAGACTAGCTCAGGCTACGAGCAGTACTTC
TRBJ2-3	.	TRBD2	16	TRBV7-9	CASSLRLAYSTDTQYF	TGTGCCAGCAGCCTACGACTAGCTTATAGCACAGATACGCAGTATTTT
TRBJ2-1	.	.	14	TRBV6-1	CASRRAGGRDEQFF	TGTGCCAGCAGGCGGGCAGGGGGGAGAGATGAGCAGTTCTTC
TRBJ2-5	.	.	15	TRBV19	CASAAGPVRGETQYF	TGTGCCAGTGCCGCAGGGCCGGTAAGGGGAGAGACCCAGTACTTC
TRBJ1-5	once	TRBD1	14	TRBV2	CASSGGQGYQPQHF	TGTGCCAGCAGTGGAGGACAGGGCTATCAGCCCCAGCATTTT
TRBJ1-2	.	TRBD1	12	TRBV18	CASSPGQGGYTF	TGTGCCAGCTCACCGGGACAGGGTGGCTACACCTTC
TRBJ1-2	.	TRBD1	17	TRBV7-2	CASSVRQGPVSGYGYTF	TGTGCCAGCAGCGTCCGACAGGGGCCGGTGTCAGGCTATGGCTACACCTTC
TRBJ1-1	.	.	16	TRBV9	CASSVGHRYMNTEAFF	TGTGCCAGCAGCGTGGGTCACAGGTATATGAACACTGAAGCTTTCTTT
TRBJ1-5	.	.	11	TRBV6-6	CASRQNQPQHF	TGTGCCAGCAGACAGAATCAGCCCCAGCATTTT
TRBJ2-1	.	TRBD2	14	TRBV9	CASSASSGANEQFF	TGTGCCAGCAGCGCAAGCAGCGGGGCCAATGAGCAGTTCTTC
TRBJ2-1	.	.	17	TRBV27	CASSLSYLALRYNEQFF	TGTGCCAGCAGTTTATCGTATCTGGCCTTGAGGTACAATGAGCAGTTCTTC
TRBJ2-7	once	.	14	TRBV15	CATSTGYQGVEQYF	TGTGCCACCAGCACGGGTTACCAGGGCGTGGAGCAGTACTTC
TRBJ2-5	.	.	14	TRBV5-1	CASSLGLPEGTQYF	TGCGCCAGCAGCTTGGGACTACCCGAGGGAACCCAGTACTTC
TRBJ1-1	once	.	15	TRBV7-2	CASSPAGGSLTEAFF	TGTGCCAGCAGCCCGGCTGGGGGCTCCTTGACTGAAGCTTTCTTT
TRBJ2-3	few	TRBD2	16	TRBV5-6	CASSVFGTTSTDTQYF	TGTGCCAGCAGCGTGTTCGGGACTACTAGCACAGATACGCAGTATTTT
TRBJ2-2	once	TRBD2	18	TRBV9	CASSVEGGGLAHTGELFF	TGTGCCAGCAGCGTAGAGGGGGGAGGACTAGCTCACACCGGGGAGCTGTTTTTT
TRBJ2-7	once	.	14	TRBV4-1	CASSQETGTYEQYF	TGCGCCAGCAGCCAAGAAACCGGGACCTACGAGCAGTACTTC
TRBJ2-1	.	.	17	TRBV5-1	CASSLRGAAEIVNEQFF	TGCGCCAGCAGCTTGCGGGGGGCGGCGGAAATAGTAAATGAGCAGTTCTTC
TRBJ2-5	once	TRBD1	14	TRBV9	CASSPRQGFQTQYF	TGTGCCAGCAGCCCTAGACAGGGGTTTCAGACCCAGTACTTC
TRBJ2-1	.	.	15	TRBV6-1	CASRDRAGAYNEQFF	TGTGCCAGCAGGGACAGGGCGGGGGCGTACAATGAGCAGTTCTTC
TRBJ2-7	.	.	14	TRBV27	CASSPYDRFPEQYF	TGTGCCAGCAGTCCCTACGACAGGTTCCCCGAGCAGTACTTC
TRBJ1-1	.	.	14	TRBV6-6	CASSLEAAGTEAFF	TGTGCCAGCAGTTTGGAGGCGGCGGGCACTGAAGCTTTCTTT
TRBJ1-1	.	.	12	TRBV29-1	CSVGTVDTEAFF	TGCAGCGTTGGAACAGTAGACACTGAAGCTTTCTTT
TRBJ1-2	few	TRBD1	11	TRBV7-9	CASSKGDSLTF	TGTGCCAGCAGCAAAGGGGACAGTCTAACCTTC
TRBJ2-2	.	.	13	TRBV18	CASSKGMTGELFF	TGTGCCAGCTCAAAGGGGATGACCGGGGAGCTGTTTTTT
TRBJ2-2	.	.	14	TRBV30	CAWSVVPVRWELFF	TGTGCCTGGAGTGTAGTCCCGGTCCGTTGGGAGCTGTTTTTT
TRBJ1-3	once	.	13	TRBV2	CASSPSSGNTIYF	TGTGCCAGCAGCCCCTCTTCCGGAAACACCATATATTTT
TRBJ2-2	.	TRBD2	15	TRBV11-3	CASSQGLAGSGELFF	TGTGCCAGCAGCCAGGGACTAGCGGGGTCCGGGGAGCTGTTTTTT
TRBJ1-5	.	TRBD1	14	TRBV5-1	CASSSTGDNQPQHF	TGCGCCAGCAGCTCGACAGGGGACAATCAGCCCCAGCATTTT
TRBJ2-4	.	TRBD1	16	TRBV7-2	CASSPWTGGAKNIQYF	TGTGCCAGCAGCCCATGGACAGGAGGAGCCAAAAACATTCAGTACTTC
TRBJ2-7	.	TRBD2	14	TRBV6-1	CASSGAGGPYEQYF	TGTGCCAGCAGTGGTGCGGGAGGCCCCTACGAGCAGTACTTC
TRBJ1-6	.	.	15	TRBV30	CAWSVGGSYNSPLHF	TGTGCCTGGAGTGTCGGCGGAAGCTATAATTCACCCCTCCACTTT
TRBJ2-2	few	.	14	TRBV5-1	CASTGTLNTGELFF	TGCGCCAGCACCGGGACTTTAAACACCGGGGAGCTGTTTTTT
TRBJ2-1	few	.	14	TRBV2	CASSVSGPAHEQFF	TGTGCCAGCAGTGTCAGCGGTCCCGCCCATGAGCAGTTCTTC
TRBJ1-1	.	.	13	TRBV30	CAWSALLHTEAFF	TGTGCCTGGAGTGCCCTACTCCACACTGAAGCTTTCTTT
TRBJ2-7	.	TRBD2	16	TRBV7-9	CASSFSLAGGLYEQYF	TGTGCCAGCAGCTTTAGTCTAGCGGGAGGACTCTACGAGCAGTACTTC
TRBJ1-2	.	TRBD1	15	TRBV5-6	CASSLFGQGVYGYTF	TGTGCCAGCAGCTTGTTCGGACAGGGGGTTTATGGCTACACCTTC
TRBJ2-1	.	TRBD2	18	TRBV5-4	CASRPGTNTLVRADEQFF	TGTGCCAGCAGACCCGGGACTAACACCTTGGTACGGGCCGATGAGCAGTTCTTC
TRBJ1-2	once	.	14	TRBV6-1	CASSEGTGSYGYTF	TGTGCCAGCAGTGAGGGTACAGGGAGCTACGGCTACACCTTC
TRBJ1-2	.	TRBD1	15	TRBV6-1	CASRRLGQGKDGYTF	TGTGCCAGCAGGAGATTGGGACAGGGGAAGGATGGCTACACCTTC
TRBJ2-3	.	TRBD1	14	TRBV7-3	CASSSQGGTDTQYF	TGTGCCAGCAGCTCTCAGGGGGGCACAGATACGCAGTATTTT
TRBJ2-4	once	.	14	TRBV7-4	CASSLFPGKNIQYF	TGTGCCAGCAGCTTATTCCCAGGGAAAAACATTCAGTACTTC
TRBJ2-7	once	TRBD1	16	TRBV5-1	CASSWPDRFPSYEQYF	TGCGCCAGCAGCTGGCCGGACAGGTTCCCCTCCTACGAGCAGTACTTC
TRBJ1-2	.	.	12	TRBV7-9	CASSEGVGGYTF	TGTGCCAGCAGCGAAGGGGTCGGTGGCTACACCTTC
TRBJ1-2	.	.	16	TRBV11-2	CASSLSRGLLRYGYTF	TGTGCCAGCAGCTTAAGTCGGGGGTTGTTACGCTATGGCTACACCTTC
TRBJ2-7	.	.	14	TRBV5-6	CASSYLGTNYEQYF	TGTGCCAGCAGCTACCTCGGGACAAATTACGAGCAGTACTTC
TRBJ2-7	.	TRBD2	14	TRBV2	CASNPSGPSYEQYF	TGTGCCAGCAATCCTAGCGGGCCCTCCTACGAGCAGTACTTC
TRBJ2-1	few	TRBD2	20	TRBV9	CASSVARLAVVISSYNEQFF	TGTGCCAGCAGCGTAGCTCGACTAGCGGTCGTAATCAGCTCCTACAATGAGCAGTTCTTC
TRBJ1-2	.	.	16	TRBV6-1	CASSDTPQAHVYGYTF	TGTGCCAGCAGTGACACCCCGCAGGCCCATGTCTATGGCTACACCTTC
TRBJ2-7	.	.	14	TRBV2	CALLSVRGSYEQYF	TGTGCCCTCCTCTCGGTCCGGGGGTCCTACGAGCAGTACTTC
TRBJ2-7	.	TRBD2	16	TRBV5-6	CASSPGLAGVVYEQYF	TGTGCCAGCAGCCCGGGACTAGCGGGAGTAGTTTACGAGCAGTACTTC
TRBJ2-7	.	.	14	TRBV11-3	CASSPGAAANEQYF	TGTGCCAGCAGCCCAGGGGCGGCGGCGAACGAGCAGTACTTC
TRBJ2-5	.	TRBD1	14	TRBV18	CASSPRTGPETQYF	TGTGCCAGCTCACCACGGACAGGGCCAGAGACCCAGTACTTC
TRBJ2-7	.	TRBD1	13	TRBV29-1	CSATGQGLHEQYF	TGCAGCGCAACGGGACAGGGTCTACACGAGCAGTACTTC
TRBJ2-7	.	.	12	TRBV7-9	CASSLTVSEQYF	TGTGCCAGCAGCTTAACAGTTTCCGAGCAGTACTTC
TRBJ1-6	.	TRBD1	15	TRBV6-1	CASSGRTGGFTPLHF	TGTGCCAGCAGTGGGAGGACAGGGGGTTTTACACCCCTCCACTTT
TRBJ1-1	.	.	13	TRBV19	CASSPFRLAEAFF	TGTGCCAGTAGCCCCTTTCGGTTAGCTGAAGCTTTCTTT
TRBJ2-6	.	.	16	TRBV5-1	CASSSGHSSGANVLTF	TGCGCCAGCAGCTCCGGACACAGCTCTGGGGCCAACGTCCTGACTTTC
TRBJ1-3	once	.	16	TRBV18	CASSPSSGYSGNTIYF	TGTGCCAGCTCACCTTCGTCCGGGTACTCTGGAAACACCATATATTTT
TRBJ2-3	.	TRBD2	18	TRBV7-2	CASSPWPLAGGGTDTQYF	TGTGCCAGCAGCCCCTGGCCTCTAGCGGGAGGGGGCACAGATACGCAGTATTTT